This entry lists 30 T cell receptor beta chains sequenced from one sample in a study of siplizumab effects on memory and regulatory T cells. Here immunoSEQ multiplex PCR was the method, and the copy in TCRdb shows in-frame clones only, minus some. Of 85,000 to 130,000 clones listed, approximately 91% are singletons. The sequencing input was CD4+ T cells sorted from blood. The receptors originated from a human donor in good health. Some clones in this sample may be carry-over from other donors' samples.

In nucleotides, the CDR3 is TGCGCCAGCAGCCATGAAGGACAGGGGGGCACCGGGGAGCTGTTTTTT. As protein: CASSHEGQGGTGELFF. The chain carries TRBV5-1 and TRBJ2-2; 10 nucleotides match TRBD1. CDR3 size: 16 residues. Looked up from germline, CDR1 is SGHRS and CDR2 is YFSETQ. V trimming: 4 bases; J trimming: 4 bases; junction bases outside the gene matches: 7.

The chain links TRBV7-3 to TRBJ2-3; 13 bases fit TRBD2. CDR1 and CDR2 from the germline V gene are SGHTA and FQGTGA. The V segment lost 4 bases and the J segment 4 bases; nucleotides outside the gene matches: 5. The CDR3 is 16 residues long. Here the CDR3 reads CASSSGTSGIADTQYF. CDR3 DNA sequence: TGTGCCAGCAGCTCCGGGACTAGCGGGATTGCAGATACGCAGTATTTT.

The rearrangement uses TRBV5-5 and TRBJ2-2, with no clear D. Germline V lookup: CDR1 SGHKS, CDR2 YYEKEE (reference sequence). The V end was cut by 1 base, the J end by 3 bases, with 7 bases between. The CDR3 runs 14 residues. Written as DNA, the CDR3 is TGTGCCAGCAGCTTGTCAGCCGACACCGGGGAGCTGTTTTTT. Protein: CASSLSADTGELFF. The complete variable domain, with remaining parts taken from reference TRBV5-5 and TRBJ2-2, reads DAGVTQSPTHLIKTRGQQVTLRCSPISGHKSVSWYQQVLGQGPQFIFQYYEKEERGRGNFPDRFSARQFPNYSSELNVNALLLGDSALYLCASSLSADTGELFFGEGSRLTVL.

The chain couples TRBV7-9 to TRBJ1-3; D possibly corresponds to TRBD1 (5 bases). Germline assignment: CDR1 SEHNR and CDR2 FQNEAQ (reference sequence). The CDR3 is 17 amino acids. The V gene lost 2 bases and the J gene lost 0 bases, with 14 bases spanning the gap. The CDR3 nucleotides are TGTGCCAGCAGCTTATCCAGGGAGATTCTCTCTGGAAACACCATATATTTT. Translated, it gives CASSLSREILSGNTIYF. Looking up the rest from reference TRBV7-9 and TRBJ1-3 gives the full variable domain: DTGVSQNPRHKITKRGQNVTFRCDPISEHNRLYWYRQTLGQGPEFLTYFQNEAQLEKSRLLSDRFSAERPKGSFSTLEIQRTEQGDSAMYLCASSLSREILSGNTIYFGEGSWLTVV.

The chain's CDR3 is CASSDRADQPQHF. CDR3 coding DNA: TGTGCCAGCAGCGACAGGGCCGACCAGCCCCAGCATTTT. The chain carries TRBV6-1 and TRBJ1-5, with TRBD1 matching over 7 bases. Losses at the gene ends were 6 bases for V and 7 bases for J; bases not matched to a gene: 6. The CDR3 sequence is 13 residues long. CDR1 and CDR2 from the germline V gene are MNHNS and SASEGT.

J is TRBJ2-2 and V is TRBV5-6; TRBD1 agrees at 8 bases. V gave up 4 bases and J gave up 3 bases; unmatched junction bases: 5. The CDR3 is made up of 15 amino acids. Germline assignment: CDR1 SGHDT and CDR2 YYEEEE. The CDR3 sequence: CASSEAGGDTGELFF. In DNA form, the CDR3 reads TGTGCCAGCAGCGAGGCAGGGGGCGACACCGGGGAGCTGTTTTTT.

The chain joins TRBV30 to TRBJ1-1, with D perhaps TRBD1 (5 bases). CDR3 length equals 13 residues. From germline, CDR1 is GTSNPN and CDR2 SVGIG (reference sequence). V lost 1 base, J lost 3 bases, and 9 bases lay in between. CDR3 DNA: TGTGCCTGGAGTGACGACAGCCACACTGAAGCTTTCTTT. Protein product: CAWSDDSHTEAFF. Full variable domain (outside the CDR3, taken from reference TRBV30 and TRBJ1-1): SQTIHQWPATLVQPVGSPLSLECTVEGTSNPNLYWYRQAAGRGLQLLFYSVGIGQISSEVPQNLSASRPQDRQFILSSKKLLLSDSGFYLCAWSDDSHTEAFFGQGTRLTVV.

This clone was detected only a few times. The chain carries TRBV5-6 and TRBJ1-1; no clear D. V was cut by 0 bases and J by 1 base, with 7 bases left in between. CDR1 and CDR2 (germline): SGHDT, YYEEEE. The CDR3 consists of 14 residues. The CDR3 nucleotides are TGTGCCAGCAGCTTGGCGGACCCGAACACTGAAGCTTTCTTT. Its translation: CASSLADPNTEAFF.

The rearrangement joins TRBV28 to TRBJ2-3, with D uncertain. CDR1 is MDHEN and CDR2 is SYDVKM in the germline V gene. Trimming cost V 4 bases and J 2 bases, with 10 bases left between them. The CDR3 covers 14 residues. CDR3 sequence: CASSSVESTDTQYF. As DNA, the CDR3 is TGTGCCAGCAGTTCGGTAGAATCCACAGATACGCAGTATTTT.

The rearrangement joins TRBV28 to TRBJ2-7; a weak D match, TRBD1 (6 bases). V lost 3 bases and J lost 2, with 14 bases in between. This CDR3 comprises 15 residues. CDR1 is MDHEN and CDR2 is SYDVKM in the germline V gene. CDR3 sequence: CASSLQQGSTYEQYF. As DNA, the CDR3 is TGTGCCAGCAGTTTGCAACAGGGATCAACCTACGAGCAGTACTTC.

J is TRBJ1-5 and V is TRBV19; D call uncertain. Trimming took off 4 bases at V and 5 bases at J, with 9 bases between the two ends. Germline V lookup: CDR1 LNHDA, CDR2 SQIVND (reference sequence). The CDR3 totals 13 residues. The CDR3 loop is CASSKHLDQPQHF. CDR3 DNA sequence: TGTGCCAGTAGTAAACATTTAGATCAGCCCCAGCATTTT.

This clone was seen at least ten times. The CDR3 DNA sequence: TGTGCCAGCAGCGTAGATGGGTTCTCCTACGAGCAGTACTTC. Translating it yields CASSVDGFSYEQYF. The chain couples TRBV9 to TRBJ2-7, with unresolved D. V was pared by 0 bases and J by 0 bases, with 7 bases between. Germline lookup yields CDR1 SGDLS and CDR2 YYNGEE. The CDR3 covers 14 residues.

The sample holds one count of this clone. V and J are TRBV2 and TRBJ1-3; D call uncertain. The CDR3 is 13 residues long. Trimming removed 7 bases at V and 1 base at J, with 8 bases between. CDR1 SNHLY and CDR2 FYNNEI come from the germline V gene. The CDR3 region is CASTRQSGNTIYF. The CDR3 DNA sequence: TGTGCCAGCACTCGACAATCTGGAAACACCATATATTTT.

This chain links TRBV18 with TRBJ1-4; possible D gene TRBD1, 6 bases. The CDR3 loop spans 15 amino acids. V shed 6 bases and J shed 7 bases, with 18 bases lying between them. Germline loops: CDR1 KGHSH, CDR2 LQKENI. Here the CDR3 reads CASSRTGPEAEKLFF. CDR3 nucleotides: TGTGCCAGCTCGCGCACAGGGCCCGAGGCTGAAAAACTGTTTTTT.

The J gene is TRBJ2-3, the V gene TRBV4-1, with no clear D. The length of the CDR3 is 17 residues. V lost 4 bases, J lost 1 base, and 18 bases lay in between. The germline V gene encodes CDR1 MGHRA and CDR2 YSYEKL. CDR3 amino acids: CASSPLYLREGTDTQYF. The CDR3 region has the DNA TGCGCCAGCAGCCCCCTTTATCTTCGCGAAGGCACAGATACGCAGTATTTT.

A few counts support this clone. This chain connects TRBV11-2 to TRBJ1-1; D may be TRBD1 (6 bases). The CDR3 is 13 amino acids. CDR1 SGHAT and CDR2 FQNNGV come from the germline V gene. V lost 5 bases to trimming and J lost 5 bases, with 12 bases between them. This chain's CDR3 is CASSPGVWTEAFF. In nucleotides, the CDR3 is TGTGCCAGCAGCCCAGGGGTTTGGACTGAAGCTTTCTTT.

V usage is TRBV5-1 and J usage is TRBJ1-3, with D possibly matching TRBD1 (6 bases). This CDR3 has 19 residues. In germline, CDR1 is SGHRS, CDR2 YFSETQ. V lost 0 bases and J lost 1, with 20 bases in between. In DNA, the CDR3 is TGCGCCAGCAGCTTGGAACCCGGGACATCCCGAGCTTCTGGAAACACCATATATTTT. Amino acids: CASSLEPGTSRASGNTIYF.

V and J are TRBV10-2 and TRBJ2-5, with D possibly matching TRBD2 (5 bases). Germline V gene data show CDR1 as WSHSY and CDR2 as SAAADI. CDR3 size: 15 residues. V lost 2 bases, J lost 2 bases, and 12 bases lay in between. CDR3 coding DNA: TGCGCCAGCAGTGAGAGGGCTAGCAAACAAGAGACCCAGTACTTC. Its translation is CASSERASKQETQYF.

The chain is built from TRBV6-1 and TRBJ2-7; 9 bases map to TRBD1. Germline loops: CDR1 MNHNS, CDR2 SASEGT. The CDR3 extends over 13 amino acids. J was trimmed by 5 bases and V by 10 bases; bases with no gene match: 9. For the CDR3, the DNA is TGTGCCATAGGGGGGACAGGGTCCCACGAGCAGTACTTC. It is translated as CAIGGTGSHEQYF.

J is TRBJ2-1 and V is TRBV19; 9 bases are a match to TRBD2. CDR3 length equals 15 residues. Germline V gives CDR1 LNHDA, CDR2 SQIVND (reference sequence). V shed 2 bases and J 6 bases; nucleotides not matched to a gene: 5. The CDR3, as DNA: TGTGCCAGTAGTATAATAGCGGGAGCCCCCAATGAGCAGTTCTTC. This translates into CASSIIAGAPNEQFF.

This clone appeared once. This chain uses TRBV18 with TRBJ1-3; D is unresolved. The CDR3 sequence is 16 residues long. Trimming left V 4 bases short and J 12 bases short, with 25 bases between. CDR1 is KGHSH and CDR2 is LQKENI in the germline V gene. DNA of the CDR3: TGTGCCAGCTCACAAAGTAGACCGTCCTTGGAGAGTGGCATATATTTT. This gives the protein CASSQSRPSLESGIYF.

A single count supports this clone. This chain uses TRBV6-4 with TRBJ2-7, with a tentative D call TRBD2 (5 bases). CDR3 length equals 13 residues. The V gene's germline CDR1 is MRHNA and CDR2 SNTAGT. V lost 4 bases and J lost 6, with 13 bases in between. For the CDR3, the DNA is TGTGCCAGCAGTGCCTCGGGAAGCTCCGAGCAGTACTTC. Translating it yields CASSASGSSEQYF.

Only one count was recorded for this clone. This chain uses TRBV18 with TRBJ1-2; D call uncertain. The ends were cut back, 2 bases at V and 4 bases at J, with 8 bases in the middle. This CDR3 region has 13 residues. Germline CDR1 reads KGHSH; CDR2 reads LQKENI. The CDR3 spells CASSPDSSYGYTF. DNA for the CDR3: TGTGCCAGCTCACCAGACTCAAGCTATGGCTACACCTTC.

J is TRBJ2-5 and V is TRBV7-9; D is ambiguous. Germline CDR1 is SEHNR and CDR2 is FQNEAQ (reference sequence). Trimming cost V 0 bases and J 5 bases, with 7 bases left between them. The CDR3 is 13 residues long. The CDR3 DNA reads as TGTGCCAGCAGCTTAGCGCTTTTGGAGACCCAGTACTTC. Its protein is CASSLALLETQYF.

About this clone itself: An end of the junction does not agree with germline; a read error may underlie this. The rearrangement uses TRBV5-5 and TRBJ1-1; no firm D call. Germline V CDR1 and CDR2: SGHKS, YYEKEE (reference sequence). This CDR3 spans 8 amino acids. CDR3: CASSDGVF. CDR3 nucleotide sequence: TGTGCCAGCAGCGACGGAGTGTTT.

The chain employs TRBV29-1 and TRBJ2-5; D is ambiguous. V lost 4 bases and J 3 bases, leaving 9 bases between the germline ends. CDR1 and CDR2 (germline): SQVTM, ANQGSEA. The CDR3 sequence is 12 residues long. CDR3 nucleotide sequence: TGCAGCGTTGGACGGCAGAAAGAGACCCAGTACTTC. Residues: CSVGRQKETQYF. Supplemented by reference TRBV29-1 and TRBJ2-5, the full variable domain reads SAVISQKPSRDICQRGTSLTIQCQVDSQVTMMFWYRQQPGQSLTLIATANQGSEATYESGFVIDKFPISRPNLTFSTLTVSNMSPEDSSIYLCSVGRQKETQYFGPGTRLLVL.

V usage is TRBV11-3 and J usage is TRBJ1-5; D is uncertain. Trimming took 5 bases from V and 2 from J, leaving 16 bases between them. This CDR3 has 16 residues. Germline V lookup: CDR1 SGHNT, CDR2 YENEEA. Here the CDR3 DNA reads TGTGCCAGCAGCGCTAGGGCCCGGGTACGCAATCAGCCCCAGCATTTT. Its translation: CASSARARVRNQPQHF.

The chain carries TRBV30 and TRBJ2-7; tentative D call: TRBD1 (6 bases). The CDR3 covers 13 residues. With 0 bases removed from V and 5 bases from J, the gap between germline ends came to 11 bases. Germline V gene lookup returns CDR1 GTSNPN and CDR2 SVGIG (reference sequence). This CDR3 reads CAWSVTQGNEQYF. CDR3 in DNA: TGTGCCTGGAGTGTAACCCAGGGGAACGAGCAGTACTTC.

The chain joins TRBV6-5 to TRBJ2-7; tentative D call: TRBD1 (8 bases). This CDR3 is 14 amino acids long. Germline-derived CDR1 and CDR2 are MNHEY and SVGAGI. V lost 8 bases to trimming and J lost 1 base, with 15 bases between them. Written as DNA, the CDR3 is TGTGCCAGCCAACAGGGGGGGAGTTCCTACGAGCAGTACTTC. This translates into CASQQGGSSYEQYF.

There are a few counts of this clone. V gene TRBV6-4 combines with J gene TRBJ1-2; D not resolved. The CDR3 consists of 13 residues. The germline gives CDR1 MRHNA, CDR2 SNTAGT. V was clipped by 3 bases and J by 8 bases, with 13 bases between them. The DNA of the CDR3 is TGTGCCAGCAGTGAAGTCAGTGCCCTGGGCTACACCTTC. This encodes CASSEVSALGYTF.